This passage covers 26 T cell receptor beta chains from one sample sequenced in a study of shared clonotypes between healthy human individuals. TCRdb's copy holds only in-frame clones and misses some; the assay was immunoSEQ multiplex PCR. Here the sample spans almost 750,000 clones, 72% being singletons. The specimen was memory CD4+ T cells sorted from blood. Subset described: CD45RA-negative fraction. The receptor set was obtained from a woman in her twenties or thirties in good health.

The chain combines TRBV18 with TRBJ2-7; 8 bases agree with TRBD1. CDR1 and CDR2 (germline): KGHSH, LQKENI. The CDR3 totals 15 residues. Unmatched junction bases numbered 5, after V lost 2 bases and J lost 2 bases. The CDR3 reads CASSPIGQGTYEQYF. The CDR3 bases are TGTGCCAGCTCACCAATCGGACAGGGAACCTACGAGCAGTACTTC.

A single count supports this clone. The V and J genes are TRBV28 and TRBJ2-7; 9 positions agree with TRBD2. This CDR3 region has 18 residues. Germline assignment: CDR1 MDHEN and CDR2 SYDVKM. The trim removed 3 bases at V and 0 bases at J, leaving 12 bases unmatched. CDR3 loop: CASSFGLAGLRLSYEQYF. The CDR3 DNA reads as TGTGCCAGCAGTTTCGGGCTAGCGGGACTACGCCTCTCCTACGAGCAGTACTTC.

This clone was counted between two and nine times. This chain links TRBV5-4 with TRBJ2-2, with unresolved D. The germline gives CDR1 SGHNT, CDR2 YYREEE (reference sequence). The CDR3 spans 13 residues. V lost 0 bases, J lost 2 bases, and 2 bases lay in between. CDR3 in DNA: TGTGCCAGCAGCTTGGATAACACCGGGGAGCTGTTTTTT. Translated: CASSLDNTGELFF.

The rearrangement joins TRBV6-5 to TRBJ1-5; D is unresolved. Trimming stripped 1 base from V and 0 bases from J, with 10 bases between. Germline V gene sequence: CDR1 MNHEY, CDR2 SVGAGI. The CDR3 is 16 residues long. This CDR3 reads CASSYYAGDSNQPQHF. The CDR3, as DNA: TGTGCCAGCAGTTACTACGCAGGCGATAGCAATCAGCCCCAGCATTTT.

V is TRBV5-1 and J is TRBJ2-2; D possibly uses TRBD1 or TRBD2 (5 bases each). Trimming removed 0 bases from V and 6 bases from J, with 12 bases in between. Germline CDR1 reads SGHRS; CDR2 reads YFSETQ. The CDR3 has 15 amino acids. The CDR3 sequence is CASSLADLGAGELFF. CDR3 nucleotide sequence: TGCGCCAGCAGCTTGGCGGACTTGGGGGCCGGGGAGCTGTTTTTT.

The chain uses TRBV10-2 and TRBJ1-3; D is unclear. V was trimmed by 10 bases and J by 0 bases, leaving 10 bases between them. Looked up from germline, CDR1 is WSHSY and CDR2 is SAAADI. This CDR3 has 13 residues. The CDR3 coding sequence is TGCGCCACCGTGGAGGGCTCTGGAAACACCATATATTTT. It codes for CATVEGSGNTIYF.

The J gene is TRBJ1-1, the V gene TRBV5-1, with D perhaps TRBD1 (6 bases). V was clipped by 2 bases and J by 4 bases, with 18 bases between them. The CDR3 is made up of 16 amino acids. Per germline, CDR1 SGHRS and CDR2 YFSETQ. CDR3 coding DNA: TGCGCCAGCAGCTTCGTAGGGGCAGGGGTCGGCACTGAAGCTTTCTTT. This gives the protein CASSFVGAGVGTEAFF.

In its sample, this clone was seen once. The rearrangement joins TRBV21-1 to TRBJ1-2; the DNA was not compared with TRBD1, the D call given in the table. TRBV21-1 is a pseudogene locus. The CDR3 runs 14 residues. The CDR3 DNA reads TGTGCCAGCGGCAAGGACAGGGAAAACTATGGCTACACCTTC. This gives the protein CASGKDRENYGYTF.

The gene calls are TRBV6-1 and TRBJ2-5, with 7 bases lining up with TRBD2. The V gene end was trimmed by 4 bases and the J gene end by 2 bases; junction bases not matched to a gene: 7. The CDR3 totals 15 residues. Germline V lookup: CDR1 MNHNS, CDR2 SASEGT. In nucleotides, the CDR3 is TGTGCCAGCAGTGCCACACTAGCGAGACAAGAGACCCAGTACTTC. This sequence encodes CASSATLARQETQYF.

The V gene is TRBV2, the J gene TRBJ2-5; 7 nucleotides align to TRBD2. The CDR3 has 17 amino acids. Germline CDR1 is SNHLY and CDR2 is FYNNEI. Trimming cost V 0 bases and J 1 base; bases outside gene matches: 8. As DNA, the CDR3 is TGTGCCAGCAGTGAAGCGCCACTAGCGATCTTCCAAGAGACCCAGTACTTC. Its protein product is CASSEAPLAIFQETQYF.

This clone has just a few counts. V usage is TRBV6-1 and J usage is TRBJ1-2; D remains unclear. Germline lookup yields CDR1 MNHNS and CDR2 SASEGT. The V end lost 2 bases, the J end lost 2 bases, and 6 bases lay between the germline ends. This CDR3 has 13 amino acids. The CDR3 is CASSERRNYGYTF. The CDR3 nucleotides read TGTGCCAGCAGTGAACGTCGCAACTATGGCTACACCTTC.

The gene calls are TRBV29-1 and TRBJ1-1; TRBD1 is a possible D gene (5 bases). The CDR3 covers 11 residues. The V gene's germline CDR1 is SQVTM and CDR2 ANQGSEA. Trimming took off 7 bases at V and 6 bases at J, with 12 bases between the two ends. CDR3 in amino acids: CSASTGAEAFF. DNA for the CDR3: TGCAGCGCCTCCACGGGGGCTGAAGCTTTCTTT.

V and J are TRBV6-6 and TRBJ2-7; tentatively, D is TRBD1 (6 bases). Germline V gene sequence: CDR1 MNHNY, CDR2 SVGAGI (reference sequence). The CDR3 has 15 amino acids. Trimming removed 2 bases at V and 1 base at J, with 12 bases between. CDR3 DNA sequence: TGTGCCAGCAGTTACCTGGACAGTCGTTCCTACGAGCAGTACTTC. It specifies CASSYLDSRSYEQYF.

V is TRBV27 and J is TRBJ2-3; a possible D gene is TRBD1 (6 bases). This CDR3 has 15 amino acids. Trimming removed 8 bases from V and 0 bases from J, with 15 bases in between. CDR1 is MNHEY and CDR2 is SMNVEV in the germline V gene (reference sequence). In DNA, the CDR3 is TGTGCCAGCTATCGGCAGGGGCTAAGCACAGATACGCAGTATTTT. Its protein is CASYRQGLSTDTQYF.

The CDR3 spells CASSLNPSSDEQFF. As DNA, the CDR3 is TGTGCCAGCAGCTTAAATCCTAGCTCTGATGAGCAGTTCTTC. The rearrangement links TRBV7-3 to TRBJ2-1; a possible D gene is TRBD2 (5 bases). The CDR3 covers 14 residues. Trimming left V 1 base short and J 8 bases short, with 12 bases between. The germline V gene has CDR1 SGHTA and CDR2 FQGTGA.

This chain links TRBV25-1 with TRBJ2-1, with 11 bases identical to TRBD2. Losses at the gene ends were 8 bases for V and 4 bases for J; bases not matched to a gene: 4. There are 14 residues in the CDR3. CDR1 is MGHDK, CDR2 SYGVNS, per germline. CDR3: CASRGTSGYNEQFF. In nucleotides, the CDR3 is TGTGCCAGCCGAGGGACTAGCGGTTACAATGAGCAGTTCTTC.

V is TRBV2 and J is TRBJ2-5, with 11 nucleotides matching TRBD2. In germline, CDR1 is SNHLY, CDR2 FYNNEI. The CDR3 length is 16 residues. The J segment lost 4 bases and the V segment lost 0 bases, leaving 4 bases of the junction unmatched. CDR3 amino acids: CASSEASGRAGETQYF. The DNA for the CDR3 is TGTGCCAGCAGTGAAGCTAGCGGGAGGGCCGGAGAGACCCAGTACTTC. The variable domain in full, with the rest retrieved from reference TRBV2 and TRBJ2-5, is EPEVTQTPSHQVTQMGQEVILRCVPISNHLYFYWYRQILGQKVEFLVSFYNNEISEKSEIFDDQFSVERPDGSNFTLKIRSTKLEDSAMYFCASSEASGRAGETQYFGPGTRLLVL.

The CDR3 DNA follows: TGTGCCAGCAGTGGTACAGGGAGTTCACATCAGCCCCAGCATTTT. Its translation: CASSGTGSSHQPQHF. V usage is TRBV6-1 and J usage is TRBJ1-5, with D possibly TRBD1 on 6 matching bases. V lost 4 bases and J 5 bases, leaving 15 bases between the germline ends. The germline V gene has CDR1 MNHNS and CDR2 SASEGT. This CDR3 is built from 15 residues.

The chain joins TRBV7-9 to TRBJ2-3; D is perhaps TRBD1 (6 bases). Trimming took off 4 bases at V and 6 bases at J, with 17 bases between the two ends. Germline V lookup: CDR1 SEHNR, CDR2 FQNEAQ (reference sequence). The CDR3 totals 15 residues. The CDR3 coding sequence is TGTGCCAGCAGCTCACCCGAGGCACAGGGCGATACGCAGTATTTT. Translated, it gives CASSSPEAQGDTQYF.

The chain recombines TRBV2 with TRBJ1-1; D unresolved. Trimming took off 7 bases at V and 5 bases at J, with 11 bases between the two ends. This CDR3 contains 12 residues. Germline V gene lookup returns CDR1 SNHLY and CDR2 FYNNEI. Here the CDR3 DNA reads TGTGCCAGCATGTTGGAAAAGACTGAAGCTTTCTTT. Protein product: CASMLEKTEAFF.

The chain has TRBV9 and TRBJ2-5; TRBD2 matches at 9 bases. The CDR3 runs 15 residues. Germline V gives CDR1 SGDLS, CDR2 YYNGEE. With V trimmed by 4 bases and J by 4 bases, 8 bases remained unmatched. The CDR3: CASSRASGTIETQYF. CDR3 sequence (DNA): TGTGCCAGCAGCCGGGCTAGCGGGACTATAGAGACCCAGTACTTC.

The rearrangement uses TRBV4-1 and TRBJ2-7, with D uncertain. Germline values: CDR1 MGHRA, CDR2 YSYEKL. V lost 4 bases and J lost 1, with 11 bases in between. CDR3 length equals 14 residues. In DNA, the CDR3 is TGCGCCAGCAGCCGAACCGAGTTTTCCTACGAGCAGTACTTC. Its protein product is CASSRTEFSYEQYF.

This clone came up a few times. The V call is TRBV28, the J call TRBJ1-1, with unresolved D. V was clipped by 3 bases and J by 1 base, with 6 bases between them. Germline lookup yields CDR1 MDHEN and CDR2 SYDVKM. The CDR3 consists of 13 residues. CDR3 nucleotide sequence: TGTGCCAGCAGTTTTTCTCGGAACACTGAAGCTTTCTTT. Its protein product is CASSFSRNTEAFF. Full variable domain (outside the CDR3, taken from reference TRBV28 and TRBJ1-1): DVKVTQSSRYLVKRTGEKVFLECVQDMDHENMFWYRQDPGLGLRLIYFSYDVKMKEKGDIPEGYSVSREKKERFSLILESASTNQTSMYLCASSFSRNTEAFFGQGTRLTVV.

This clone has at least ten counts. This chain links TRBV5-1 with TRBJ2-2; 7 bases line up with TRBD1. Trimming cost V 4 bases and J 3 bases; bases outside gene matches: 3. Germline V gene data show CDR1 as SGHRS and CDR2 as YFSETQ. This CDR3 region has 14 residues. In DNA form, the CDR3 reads TGCGCCAGCAGCGTAGGGACAGACACCGGGGAGCTGTTTTTT. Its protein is CASSVGTDTGELFF.

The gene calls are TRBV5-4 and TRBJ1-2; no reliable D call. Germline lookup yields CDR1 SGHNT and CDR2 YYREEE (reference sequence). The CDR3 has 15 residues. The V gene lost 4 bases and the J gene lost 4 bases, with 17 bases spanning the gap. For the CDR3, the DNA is TGTGCCAGCAGCGCTTCAGCGGGTTTTAGCTATGGCTACACCTTC. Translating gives CASSASAGFSYGYTF.

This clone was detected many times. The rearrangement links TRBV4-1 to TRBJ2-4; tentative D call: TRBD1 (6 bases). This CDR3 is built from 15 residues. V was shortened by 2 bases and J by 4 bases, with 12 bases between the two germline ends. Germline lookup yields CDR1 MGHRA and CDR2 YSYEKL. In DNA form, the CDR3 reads TGCGCCAGCAGCCAAAGCATCGACAGGAAAAACATTCAGTACTTC. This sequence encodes CASSQSIDRKNIQYF.